This note documents a single T cell receptor beta chain sequence. This clonotype showed up just a few times. Its cognate antigen has yet to be identified. No clone much larger than this one lies a single base away; base qualities are absent. The TCR beta CDR3 regions were amplified from the RNA transcripts. A first-round RT-PCR of the TCR CDR3 used the HTBI primer set with the Qiagen OneStep RT-PCR kit. Libraries were constructed in a second round of multiplex PCR, after which size selection and purification were carried out. Sequencing of the libraries was done on an Illumina HiSeq2000 using paired-end 100 bp reads. Concerning the study's data processing: SOAPnuke was used to process the raw data, throwing out any read that contained adapters or uncalled bases, had a mean Phred below 15, or lacked an exact constant-primer or identifier match. COPE v1.2.5 was used to merge the high-quality paired reads, and each unique nucleotide sequence was defined as a clonotype. MiTCR v1.1 was used to align clonotypes to the IMGT TRBV, TRBD and TRBJ reference segments. The analysis included only V-J combinations with a frequency above 0.0001, which together covered 99.2% of the repertoires. The TCS score was defined as the ratio of F50 (clonal expansion) to E x V (chaos), calculated using BLOSUM62-based TCRdist between CDR3 peptides within each V-J. Welch's t-statistics and random forest reduced 514 V-J features to 13, which were used in a naive Bayes classifier (R e1071). The public reads were quality trimmed at Q25 with fastp and then assembled into clones with MiXCR by TCRdb, keeping productive beta chains. A single entry per CDR3 protein holds the most common genes and DNA from its merged rows. The V and J calls, along with clone size, are taken from TCRdb and not from the paper's own processing. This sample comprises a few hundred thousand distinct CDR3 sequences, under 15% of them detected only once. Less than 35% of the sample is taken by the ten largest.

The CDR3 goes from the cysteine to the phenylalanine over 15 residues. Only the CDR3 DNA stays, 45 bases, in frame from base 1. According to the germline V gene, CDR1 reads MNHNS and CDR2 reads SASEGT. V is reduced by 6 bases and J by 7 bases, leaving a spacing of 18 bases between them. This entry comes from a study of T cells in Graves' hyperthyroidism and ophthalmopathy (dated by TCRdb to the late 2010s). About the full investigation: Peripheral blood was sampled at the time of initial diagnosis, prior to any treatment. TCR V-J signatures able to tell the groups apart were searched for in a discovery cohort of 100 or so patients, of whom 43 had Graves' ophthalmopathy and under 65 had stable Graves' hyperthyroidism. In addition, the study compared T-cell repertoires in thyroid tissue and in blood from six Graves' hyperthyroidism patients. Whether ophthalmopathy could be predicted prospectively was tested in an independent validation cohort made up of 18 to 20 hyperthyroidism patients plus 17 patients who later progressed to ophthalmopathy. TCR Vbeta CDR3 sequencing of around 130 peripheral blood samples (over 40 ophthalmopathy, 70 to 85 hyperthyroidism and roughly 17 progressor patients) is reported in the paper. Following sampling, methimazole starting at 30 mg daily was given to hyperthyroidism patients, and high-dose intravenous methylprednisolone was given to ophthalmopathy patients. The 75 to 100 discovery patients were randomly split 7:3 into training and test sets.

A patient counted as having stable Graves' hyperthyroidism if no progression to ophthalmopathy occurred over 18 months of follow-up. The hyperthyroidism patients were between 18 and 65 years old and newly diagnosed, with a disease duration of less than 2 months. Patients with uncontrolled infections, other autoimmune diseases, pregnancy or lactation were excluded. Clinical symptoms, serum thyroxine and TRAb, thyroid ultrasound, and orbital computed tomography formed the basis for the diagnoses. PBMCs were separated from 8 to 10 ml of fresh peripheral blood using Ficoll-Paque density gradient centrifugation. Trizol reagent was used to extract total RNA, and RNA quality was then checked on an Agilent 2100 Bioanalyzer. General study outcomes and caveats: A 13 V-J signature model separated ophthalmopathy from stable hyperthyroidism, with roughly 88% sensitivity and approximately 81% specificity in cross-validation and 80%/75% in testing. During validation, the model predicted progression to ophthalmopathy a median of approximately 6.5 months ahead of onset, with around 71% sensitivity and 72.22% specificity. No statistical method was used to set the sample size in advance, and investigators knew the group allocation. Most expanded thyroid clonotypes (frequency above 0.001) were also found in blood, which suggests that blood repertoires may mirror thyroid immune responses.

This receptor was obtained from a woman aged 30 to 39 with Graves' hyperthyroidism. Material for sequencing was blood. In this chain, TRBV6-1 is recombined with TRBJ1-4; the D gene is perhaps TRBD1, on 6 matching bases. For the CDR3, the sequence is CASSHWTQGSEKLFF. The bases are TGTGCCAGCAGCCACTGGACCCAGGGGAGTGAAAAACTGTTTTTT.